The 8 T cell receptor beta chains reported below all come from one sample, sequenced in a study of human T cells and chemical hapten exposure (dated by TCRdb to the early 2020s). The receptor library was made with RACE. Instrument on record: NextSeq 500. Through fastp at Q25 and MiXCR, TCRdb rebuilt clones from the public reads, retaining in-frame beta chains. One record per CDR3 amino acid sequence lists the most common genes and DNA. The sample profile shows roughly 100,000 distinct CDR3 sequences; approximately 10% of them were found once. The ten top clones hold approximately 3.4% of the sample. The label giving this sample's time point can be read as: pre-sensitization, week 0. The sample's treatment or condition label, decoded: therapeutic diphenylcyclopropenone sensitization with weekly scalp DPC. The source material was whole blood, sampled in connection with sensitization to the hapten diphenylcyclopropenone (DPC). Receptors were obtained from a woman aged 55-69 years with alopecia areata. Some clones in this sample may be carry-over from other donors' samples.

In this sample, this clonotype turned up many times. The V gene is TRBV7-9, the J gene TRBJ1-2; tentatively, D is TRBD1 (5 bases). V lost 1 base, J lost 3 bases, and 18 bases lay in between. CDR3 length: 17 amino acids. Germline V gene sequence: CDR1 SEHNR, CDR2 FQNEAQ (reference sequence). The CDR3 spells CASSLVQGVAIDYGYTF. CDR3 in DNA: TGTGCCAGCAGCTTAGTCCAGGGCGTCGCGATTGACTATGGCTACACCTTC.

This clonotype has ten or more counts. The V gene is TRBV2, the J gene TRBJ1-2, with 8 bases aligning to TRBD1. Per the germline V gene, CDR1 is SNHLY and CDR2 is FYNNEI. The ends lost 4 bases at V and 4 bases at J; junction bases unmatched: 5. CDR3 length: 14 residues. This CDR3 is CASSGVQGAYGYTF. The DNA of the CDR3 is TGTGCCAGCAGTGGGGTCCAGGGGGCCTATGGCTACACCTTC.

This clonotype was counted many times. As DNA, the CDR3 is TGCAGCGTTGTGGAAAATGAAAAACTGTTTTTT. It specifies CSVVENEKLFF. The V gene is TRBV29-1, the J gene TRBJ1-4; D unclear. Trimming shortened V by 4 bases and J by 5 bases, and 5 bases separated the two germline ends. This CDR3 region has 11 residues. The germline V gene has CDR1 SQVTM and CDR2 ANQGSEA.

J is TRBJ2-7 and V is TRBV10-2; TRBD2 aligns across 7 bases. The CDR3 is 13 residues long. V dropped 2 bases and J dropped 3; count of bases not matched to a gene: 1. Germline loops: CDR1 WSHSY, CDR2 SAAADI. CDR3 coding DNA: TGCGCCAGCAGTGAGCTAGCGGTCTACGAGCAGTACTTC. Amino acid sequence: CASSELAVYEQYF.

This clonotype showed up many times. The chain uses TRBV2 and TRBJ1-4; D is possibly TRBD1 (5 bases). CDR3 length: 14 amino acids. Germline assignment: CDR1 SNHLY and CDR2 FYNNEI. V was cut by 1 base and J by 7 bases, with 10 bases left in between. This CDR3 is CASSEGGVSEKLFF. The CDR3 DNA reads as TGTGCCAGCAGTGAAGGGGGCGTCAGTGAAAAACTGTTTTTT.

The table lists this clonotype with many counts. This chain connects TRBV10-3 to TRBJ2-3, with D possibly matching TRBD2 (5 bases). CDR1 ENHRY and CDR2 SYGVKD come from the germline V gene. The V and J ends lost 2 bases and 0 bases respectively, with 15 bases between them. The CDR3 sequence is 17 residues long. The CDR3 coding sequence is TGTGCCATCAGTGAGCTCCCGGGATCCTCTAGCACAGATACGCAGTATTTT. This translates into CAISELPGSSSTDTQYF.

This clonotype was recorded many times. V is TRBV6-6 and J is TRBJ2-3, with D unresolved. Germline V gives CDR1 MNHNY, CDR2 SVGAGI (reference sequence). V gave up 8 bases and J gave up 6 bases, with 9 bases separating them. The CDR3 totals 11 residues. CDR3 region: CASRSYDTQYF. The CDR3 nucleotides read TGTGCCAGCCGATCTTACGATACGCAGTATTTT.

The rearrangement joins TRBV4-1 to TRBJ2-1; D uncertain. The V gene's germline CDR1 is MGHRA and CDR2 YSYEKL. With 3 bases removed from V and 0 bases from J, the gap between germline ends came to 9 bases. The CDR3 contains 15 residues. CDR3 nucleotides: TGCGCCAGCAGCCATAGGGTTAGCTCCTACAATGAGCAGTTCTTC. Its protein product is CASSHRVSSYNEQFF.